These T cell receptor beta chains were read from a single sample in a study of blood T cell repertoires in COVID-19. The data were produced by immunoSEQ multiplex PCR, yet TCRdb's version contains in-frame clones alone and is incomplete. The sample carries 95,000 to 150,000 clones, roughly 78% recorded once. The sequencing input was peripheral blood. The receptors were sampled from a man in his 60s with active or convalescent COVID-19. Both conserved end residues are part of each CDR3. The order of the fields is J gene, D gene, V gene, clone size, CDR3 DNA, CDR3 protein. A D gene is named only where the DNA matches it firmly. Only part of the rows carry a size: once, few, many, or a class if the clone is expanded.

J gene: TRBJ2-2
D gene: NA
V gene: TRBV25-1
clone size: NA
CDR3 DNA: TGTGCCAGCAGTGGTAGGGGGAACACCGGGGAGCTGTTTTTT
CDR3 protein: CASSGRGNTGELFF

J gene: TRBJ2-7
D gene: TRBD1
V gene: TRBV29-1
clone size: NA
CDR3 DNA: TGCAGCGTAGGGATGAGGGACAGCGTAATTCAGTACTTC
CDR3 protein: CSVGMRDSVIQYF

J gene: TRBJ2-3
D gene: TRBD2
V gene: TRBV29-1
clone size: NA
CDR3 DNA: TGCGCCAGGGTAGCGGGAGGATGGGATACGCAGTATTTT
CDR3 protein: CARVAGGWDTQYF

J gene: TRBJ1-2
D gene: NA
V gene: TRBV5-1
clone size: NA
CDR3 DNA: TGCGCCAGCAGTCTACAGGCTAACTATGGCTACACCTTC
CDR3 protein: CASSLQANYGYTF

J gene: TRBJ2-3
D gene: TRBD2
V gene: TRBV14
clone size: many
CDR3 DNA: TGTGCCAGCAGCCAACGGGGGGGACTAGCGGGAGTCCGCACAGATACGCAGTATTTT
CDR3 protein: CASSQRGGLAGVRTDTQYF

J gene: TRBJ2-1
D gene: NA
V gene: TRBV19
clone size: NA
CDR3 DNA: TGTGCCAGTAGTATATCCTTGGGGGGTTCCTACAATGAGCAGTTCTTC
CDR3 protein: CASSISLGGSYNEQFF

J gene: TRBJ2-1
D gene: TRBD1
V gene: TRBV7-9
clone size: NA
CDR3 DNA: TGTGCCAGCAGCCTGAGACAGGGGGTCTCGGATGAGCAGTTCTTC
CDR3 protein: CASSLRQGVSDEQFF

J gene: TRBJ2-2
D gene: NA
V gene: TRBV27
clone size: NA
CDR3 DNA: TGTGCCAGCAGCATAATGGGGGGGACAATTAACACCGGGGAGCTGTTTTTT
CDR3 protein: CASSIMGGTINTGELFF

J gene: TRBJ2-1
D gene: TRBD2
V gene: TRBV6-8
clone size: NA
CDR3 DNA: TGTGCCAAGCGCCCCCTCCCGGGAGGCCCTTGTAATGAGCAGTTCTTC
CDR3 protein: CAKRPLPGGPCNEQFF

J gene: TRBJ2-2
D gene: NA
V gene: TRBV5-4
clone size: NA
CDR3 DNA: TGTGCCAGCAGCCAAGCAGGGGAGTGGGGGACCGGGGAGCTGTTTTTT
CDR3 protein: CASSQAGEWGTGELFF

J gene: TRBJ1-4
D gene: TRBD1
V gene: TRBV11-2
clone size: NA
CDR3 DNA: TGTGCCAGCAGCGGGGCGACAGGGGCAGATGAAAAACTGTTTTTT
CDR3 protein: CASSGATGADEKLFF

J gene: TRBJ2-2
D gene: TRBD1
V gene: TRBV2
clone size: once
CDR3 DNA: TGTGCCAGTGGACAGGGGAACACCGGGGAGCTGTTTTTT
CDR3 protein: CASGQGNTGELFF

J gene: TRBJ2-3
D gene: TRBD2
V gene: TRBV27
clone size: NA
CDR3 DNA: TGTGCCAGCCGGGCGGGGGGCGCAGATACGCAGTATTTT
CDR3 protein: CASRAGGADTQYF

J gene: TRBJ2-7
D gene: TRBD2
V gene: TRBV3-1/TRBV3-2
clone size: many
CDR3 DNA: TGTGCCAGCGGGAGGGAGGGCAGCTCCTACGAGCAGTACTTC
CDR3 protein: CASGREGSSYEQYF

J gene: TRBJ1-2
D gene: TRBD1
V gene: TRBV5-1
clone size: NA
CDR3 DNA: TGCGCCAGCAGCTTGAGGGGACAGGGAGGCTCTGGCTACACCTTC
CDR3 protein: CASSLRGQGGSGYTF

J gene: TRBJ1-2
D gene: TRBD1
V gene: TRBV5-4
clone size: NA
CDR3 DNA: TGTGCCAGCAGCCCTCAAGCGGGACAGGGGGTTTTTCTTAACTATGGCTACACCTTC
CDR3 protein: CASSPQAGQGVFLNYGYTF

J gene: TRBJ2-1
D gene: TRBD2
V gene: TRBV29-1
clone size: NA
CDR3 DNA: TGCAGCGTTCGGGGGGCGGGAGGAACCTCCTACAATGAGCAGTTCTTC
CDR3 protein: CSVRGAGGTSYNEQFF

J gene: TRBJ2-2
D gene: NA
V gene: TRBV7-9
clone size: NA
CDR3 DNA: TGTGCCAGCTCCCGGGGACAGAACACCGGGGAGCTGTTTTTT
CDR3 protein: CASSRGQNTGELFF

J gene: TRBJ1-1
D gene: TRBD1
V gene: TRBV12-3/TRBV12-4
clone size: NA
CDR3 DNA: TGTGCCAGCAGTTTAGTGCGACAGGGAGAAGCTTTCTTT
CDR3 protein: CASSLVRQGEAFF

J gene: TRBJ1-1
D gene: TRBD1
V gene: TRBV3-1/TRBV3-2
clone size: NA
CDR3 DNA: TGTGCCAGCAGAAGACAGGGGTTTAGCACTGAAGCTTTCTTT
CDR3 protein: CASRRQGFSTEAFF

J gene: TRBJ1-2
D gene: NA
V gene: TRBV21-1
clone size: NA
CDR3 DNA: TGTGCCAGCAGCAGCTCCAGGGGGAAAGACGGCGGCTACACCTTC
CDR3 protein: CASSSSRGKDGGYTF

J gene: TRBJ2-1
D gene: NA
V gene: TRBV11-2
clone size: NA
CDR3 DNA: TGTGCCAGCAGCCCCCGGGGAGACAATGAGCAGTTCTTC
CDR3 protein: CASSPRGDNEQFF

J gene: TRBJ2-7
D gene: NA
V gene: TRBV11-1
clone size: NA
CDR3 DNA: TGTGCCAGCAGTTCAACAGAATTCTACGAGCAGTACTTC
CDR3 protein: CASSSTEFYEQYF

J gene: TRBJ1-2
D gene: NA
V gene: TRBV4-2
clone size: NA
CDR3 DNA: TGTGCCAGCAGCCAAGAAGGCGGGGGAGGCTATGGCTACACCTTC
CDR3 protein: CASSQEGGGGYGYTF

J gene: TRBJ2-3
D gene: NA
V gene: TRBV24-1
clone size: once
CDR3 DNA: TGTGCCACCGGGGGCCAAGGGATCACAGATACGCAGTATTTT
CDR3 protein: CATGGQGITDTQYF

J gene: TRBJ2-1
D gene: TRBD2
V gene: TRBV10-2
clone size: NA
CDR3 DNA: TGCGCCAGCACCGCTAGCGGGAGGGGCAATGAGCAGTTCTTC
CDR3 protein: CASTASGRGNEQFF

J gene: TRBJ2-7
D gene: TRBD1
V gene: TRBV28
clone size: NA
CDR3 DNA: TGTGCCAGCGCCGGGGACAGGGGGTACGAGCAGTACTTC
CDR3 protein: CASAGDRGYEQYF

J gene: TRBJ1-5
D gene: NA
V gene: TRBV19
clone size: NA
CDR3 DNA: TGTGCCAGTAGGAAAGCCTTCGGCAGGGATTATAGCAATCAGCCCCAGCATTTT
CDR3 protein: CASRKAFGRDYSNQPQHF